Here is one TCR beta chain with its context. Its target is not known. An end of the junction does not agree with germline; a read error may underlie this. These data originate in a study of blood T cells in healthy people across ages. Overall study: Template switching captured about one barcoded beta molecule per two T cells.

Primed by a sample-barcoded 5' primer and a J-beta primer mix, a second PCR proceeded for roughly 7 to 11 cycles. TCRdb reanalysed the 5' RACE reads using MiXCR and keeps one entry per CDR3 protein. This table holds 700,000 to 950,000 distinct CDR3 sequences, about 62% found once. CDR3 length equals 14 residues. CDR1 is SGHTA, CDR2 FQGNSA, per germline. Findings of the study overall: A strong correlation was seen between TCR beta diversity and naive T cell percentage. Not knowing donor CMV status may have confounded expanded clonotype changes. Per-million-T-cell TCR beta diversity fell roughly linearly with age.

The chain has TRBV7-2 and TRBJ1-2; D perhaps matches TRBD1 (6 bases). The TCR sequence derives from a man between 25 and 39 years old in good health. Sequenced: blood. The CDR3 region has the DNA TGTGCCAGCAACTTACCAGGGGTCAACTATGGCTACACCTTC. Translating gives CASNLPGVNYGYTF.